The 29 T cell receptor beta chains below come from one sample, sequenced in a study of T cells after posttransplantation cyclophosphamide. Repertoires were generated with immunoSEQ multiplex PCR, while TCRdb's copy carries only in-frame clones and drops some. Among roughly 30,000 clones listed, 70% to 90% were seen once. The sequencing input was PBMCs. These TCRs come from a woman aged 40 to 50 with a blood cancer, CMV-positive, and with a related stem cell donor.

The V call is TRBV28, the J call TRBJ1-1, with 8 bases matching TRBD1. The J segment lost 6 bases and the V segment lost 2 bases, leaving 11 bases of the junction unmatched. CDR1 is MDHEN, CDR2 SYDVKM, per germline. This CDR3 comprises 16 residues. CDR3 sequence (DNA): TGTGCCAGCAGTTTACCGCGGACAGGGAAAGGACCTGAAGCTTTCTTT. Its protein is CASSLPRTGKGPEAFF.

The chain uses TRBV7-8 and TRBJ2-1; 7 nucleotides align to TRBD2. CDR1 and CDR2 (germline): SGHVS, FQNEAQ. J gave up 3 bases and V 5 bases, and 7 bases lay outside the gene matches. The CDR3 spans 15 residues. The CDR3 loop is CASSPLAQIYNEQFF. CDR3 sequence (DNA): TGTGCCAGCAGCCCACTAGCGCAAATCTACAATGAGCAGTTCTTC.

This clone was seen just once. The chain links TRBV4-1 to TRBJ1-2, with 7 bases fitting TRBD1. The germline CDR1 and CDR2 sequences are MGHRA and YSYEKL. J gave up 2 bases and V 3 bases, and 12 bases lay outside the gene matches. The length of the CDR3 is 17 residues. The CDR3 bases are TGCGCCAGCAGCCAGGTGGAGGACAGGTCGTCAAACTATGGCTACACCTTC. Amino acid sequence: CASSQVEDRSSNYGYTF.

The chain employs TRBV11-2 and TRBJ2-7, with TRBD1 matching 10 bases. Unmatched junction bases numbered 14, after V lost 6 bases and J lost 3 bases. This CDR3 is built from 17 residues. Germline assignment: CDR1 SGHAT and CDR2 FQNNGV. The CDR3 nucleotides read TGTGCCAGCAGACCCATTCCAAGGACAGGGGGAAACTACGAGCAGTACTTC. This codes for CASRPIPRTGGNYEQYF.

This clone was observed once. The rearrangement joins TRBV19 to TRBJ2-7, with 12 nucleotides matching TRBD1. V lost 4 bases, J lost 0 bases, and 13 bases stayed unmatched. Germline V gene data show CDR1 as LNHDA and CDR2 as SQIVND (reference sequence). The CDR3 runs 19 residues. The CDR3 nucleotides are TGTGCCAGTAGTAGGCCCCCGGGACAGGGGGCTCGTGGCTCCTACGAGCAGTACTTC. The encoded protein is CASSRPPGQGARGSYEQYF.

The chain carries TRBV18 and TRBJ2-1, with D perhaps TRBD1 (5 bases). Trimming left V 0 bases short and J 8 bases short, with 11 bases between. Germline CDR1 reads KGHSH; CDR2 reads LQKENI. This CDR3 has 14 residues. DNA of the CDR3: TGTGCCAGCTCACCACCGTCCAGGGCTGATGAGCAGTTCTTC. This sequence encodes CASSPPSRADEQFF. The entire variable domain, with the rest obtained from reference TRBV18 and TRBJ2-1, is as follows: NAGVMQNPRHLVRRRGQEARLRCSPMKGHSHVYWYRQLPEEGLKFMVYLQKENIIDESGMPKERFSAEFPKEGPSILRIQQVVRGDSAAYFCASSPPSRADEQFFGPGTRLTVL.

This clone was seen more than once but under ten times. The J gene is TRBJ1-4, the V gene TRBV10-2; 7 bases are shared with TRBD1. CDR1 is WSHSY and CDR2 is SAAADI in the germline V gene. CDR3 length equals 14 residues. Trimming took 3 bases from V and 8 from J; bases not matched to a gene: 6. The CDR3 loop reads CASSDTGAGEKLFF. DNA of the CDR3: TGCGCCAGCAGTGACACAGGGGCAGGGGAAAAACTGTTTTTT.

The CDR3 bases are TGTGCCAGCAGTCCCGAAGGCAGGGGGCTTAACGACGAGCAGTACTTC. Protein sequence: CASSPEGRGLNDEQYF. The chain recombines TRBV28 with TRBJ2-7; 8 positions agree with TRBD1. Germline V lookup: CDR1 MDHEN, CDR2 SYDVKM. Losses at the gene ends were 5 bases for V and 5 bases for J; bases not matched to a gene: 14. This CDR3 is 16 amino acids long.

This chain joins TRBV7-9 and TRBJ2-3; D may be TRBD2 (6 bases). Deletions cut 4 bases from V and 4 bases from J, with 18 bases between. Per germline, CDR1 SEHNR and CDR2 FQNEAQ (reference sequence). The CDR3 is 16 residues long. The CDR3 nucleotides read TGTGCCAGCAGCTCCTCTCGGGACTCCAGCGCAGATACGCAGTATTTT. The encoded protein is CASSSSRDSSADTQYF.

V and J are TRBV5-6 and TRBJ1-6; D is uncertain. Germline values: CDR1 SGHDT, CDR2 YYEEEE. V lost 3 bases and J 3 bases, leaving 13 bases between the germline ends. The CDR3 is 16 amino acids. CDR3 bases: TGTGCCAGCAGCTCCTTGACGGACTACTATAATTCACCCCTCCACTTT. Its protein is CASSSLTDYYNSPLHF.

The chain links TRBV19 to TRBJ2-1, with 11 bases fitting TRBD1. Losses at the gene ends were 8 bases for V and 4 bases for J; bases not matched to a gene: 4. The germline V gene encodes CDR1 LNHDA and CDR2 SQIVND (reference sequence). This CDR3 contains 14 residues. The CDR3 region is CASAGTGGYNEQFF. As DNA, the CDR3 is TGTGCCAGTGCCGGGACAGGGGGTTACAATGAGCAGTTCTTC. The variable domain in full, completed from reference TRBV19 and TRBJ2-1, reads DGGITQSPKYLFRKEGQNVTLSCEQNLNHDAMYWYRQDPGQGLRLIYYSQIVNDFQKGDIAEGYSVSREKKESFPLTVTSAQKNPTAFYLCASAGTGGYNEQFFGPGTRLTVL.

The chain is built from TRBV11-2 and TRBJ2-2; 7 bases are shared with TRBD1. The CDR3 extends over 15 amino acids. CDR1 and CDR2 (germline): SGHAT, FQNNGV. After removal of 1 base from V and 5 bases from J, the junction contained 4 bases not matched to a gene. The CDR3 loop is CASSLATRGTGELFF. The DNA for the CDR3 is TGTGCCAGCAGCTTAGCGACCAGGGGGACCGGGGAGCTGTTTTTT.

The chain carries TRBV2 and TRBJ1-2; weak D call: TRBD1 (6 bases). Deletions cut 10 bases from V and 2 bases from J, with 14 bases between. Germline CDR1 reads SNHLY; CDR2 reads FYNNEI. This CDR3 is 13 amino acids long. The CDR3, as DNA: TGTGCCACCCCCGGGACACCAAACTATGGCTACACCTTC. Amino acid sequence: CATPGTPNYGYTF.

V usage is TRBV5-5 and J usage is TRBJ1-6; D is possibly TRBD1 (6 bases). Germline V gene data show CDR1 as SGHKS and CDR2 as YYEKEE (reference sequence). There are 16 residues in the CDR3. V shed 6 bases and J shed 4 bases, with 17 bases lying between them. The CDR3 bases are TGTGCCAGCACTTACCGTCCCGGACAGTATAATTCACCCCTCCACTTT. Translation: CASTYRPGQYNSPLHF.

This chain joins TRBV6-6 and TRBJ1-5, with D perhaps TRBD1 (6 bases). Trimming shortened V by 7 bases and J by 7 bases, and 11 bases separated the two germline ends. This CDR3 has 12 amino acids. Germline lookup yields CDR1 MNHNY and CDR2 SVGAGI (reference sequence). DNA for the CDR3: TGTGCCAGCACCACCAGGGGACAGCCCCAGCATTTT. This translates into CASTTRGQPQHF.

The V and J genes are TRBV20-1 and TRBJ2-7; D not resolved. The CDR3 spans 11 residues. V was shortened by 3 bases and J by 9 bases, with 12 bases between the two germline ends. Germline V gene sequence: CDR1 DFQATT, CDR2 SNEGSKA (reference sequence). Written as DNA, the CDR3 is TGCAGTGCTAGGAGGTCTCACGGGCAGTACTTC. Translation: CSARRSHGQYF.

This clone appeared once. V gene TRBV6-1 combines with J gene TRBJ1-1, with D unresolved. The V end lost 8 bases, the J end lost 6 bases, and 16 bases lay between the germline ends. CDR3 size: 13 residues. CDR1 is MNHNS and CDR2 is SASEGT in the germline V gene. Here the CDR3 reads CASHFNILAEAFF. The CDR3 region has the DNA TGTGCCAGCCATTTTAATATTCTAGCTGAAGCTTTCTTT.

This chain links TRBV29-1 with TRBJ1-1; D perhaps matches TRBD1 (6 bases). The length of the CDR3 is 11 residues. Trimming took off 6 bases at V and 8 bases at J, with 13 bases between the two ends. CDR1 and CDR2 from the germline V gene are SQVTM and ANQGSEA. CDR3 bases: TGCAGCGTCGCGACAGGTCTGGAAGCTTTCTTT. Encoded protein: CSVATGLEAFF.

The chain joins TRBV13 to TRBJ1-2; 9 bases agree with TRBD1. V shed 6 bases, J shed 3 bases, and the junction held 2 bases outside the gene matches. Germline CDR1 and CDR2: PRHDT and FYEKMQ (reference sequence). The CDR3 spans 13 residues. CDR3 bases: TGTGCCAGCAGGGGACAGGGAGACTATGGCTACACCTTC. It specifies CASRGQGDYGYTF.

In its sample, this clone was seen a few times. The V gene is TRBV6-6, the J gene TRBJ1-3, with TRBD1 as a possible D gene (5 bases). Trimming removed 2 bases from V and 0 bases from J, with 11 bases in between. The germline gives CDR1 MNHNY, CDR2 SVGAGI (reference sequence). This CDR3 region has 16 residues. CDR3 DNA sequence: TGTGCCAGCAGTTACATTGGGGACTTCTCTGGAAACACCATATATTTT. It is translated as CASSYIGDFSGNTIYF.

The chain employs TRBV6-5 and TRBJ1-2, with TRBD1 identical over 8 bases. From germline, CDR1 is MNHEY and CDR2 SVGAGI. This CDR3 contains 13 residues. The trim removed 2 bases at V and 7 bases at J, leaving 3 bases unmatched. CDR3 loop: CASSYPTGVGYTF. CDR3 in DNA: TGTGCCAGCAGTTACCCGACAGGGGTTGGCTACACCTTC.

J is TRBJ2-5 and V is TRBV7-3, with TRBD2 matching over 7 bases. The length of the CDR3 is 13 residues. Germline CDR1 is SGHTA and CDR2 is FQGTGA. The junction had 8 bases not matched to a gene; V was cut back by 2 bases and J by 11 bases. CDR3: CASSLWAAGEQYF. In nucleotides, the CDR3 is TGTGCCAGCAGCTTATGGGCCGCGGGGGAGCAGTACTTC.

The chain combines TRBV28 with TRBJ1-3, with a tentative D call TRBD1 (5 bases). In germline, CDR1 is MDHEN, CDR2 SYDVKM. V lost 1 base, J lost 0 bases, and 10 bases lay in between. CDR3 length: 16 amino acids. The CDR3, as DNA: TGTGCCAGCAGTTTATTGGGACTGATCTCTGGAAACACCATATATTTT. Residues: CASSLLGLISGNTIYF.

The gene calls are TRBV4-1 and TRBJ1-2, with a weak D call TRBD1 (6 bases). Germline V lookup: CDR1 MGHRA, CDR2 YSYEKL. The CDR3 is 15 amino acids. V dropped 4 bases and J dropped 7 bases, with 19 bases sitting between them. CDR3 region: CASSPLGQGISGYTF. CDR3 sequence (DNA): TGCGCCAGCAGCCCGCTAGGGCAGGGGATCTCTGGCTACACCTTC.

V usage is TRBV6-6 and J usage is TRBJ1-5; 7 bases are a match to TRBD1. Trimming cost V 0 bases and J 3 bases; bases outside gene matches: 5. The CDR3 has 16 amino acids. CDR1 MNHNY and CDR2 SVGAGI come from the germline V gene (reference sequence). The CDR3 spells CASSYSSGTANQPQHF. The CDR3 coding sequence is TGTGCCAGCAGTTACTCATCCGGGACAGCCAATCAGCCCCAGCATTTT.

The chain is built from TRBV28 and TRBJ2-7; D possibly corresponds to TRBD2 (6 bases). Germline CDR1 MDHEN, CDR2 SYDVKM. V lost 7 bases to trimming and J lost 2 bases, with 15 bases between them. This CDR3 has 14 amino acids. CDR3 sequence: CASTRDSGAYEQYF. The CDR3 region has the DNA TGTGCCAGCACCCGGGACTCGGGGGCCTACGAGCAGTACTTC.

The CDR3 nucleotides are TGCGCCAGCAGCTTGGTGGCGGAGAACCCCTATGGCTACACCTTC. Its protein is CASSLVAENPYGYTF. The chain recombines TRBV5-1 with TRBJ1-2; D unresolved. Germline assignment: CDR1 SGHRS and CDR2 YFSETQ. CDR3 length equals 15 residues. Trimming took 0 bases from V and 4 from J, leaving 13 bases between them. Based on the CDR3 plus reference TRBV5-1 and TRBJ1-2, the full variable domain is KAGVTQTPRYLIKTRGQQVTLSCSPISGHRSVSWYQQTPGQGLQFLFEYFSETQRNKGNFPGRFSGRQFSNSRSEMNVSTLELGDSALYLCASSLVAENPYGYTFGSGTRLTVV.

The chain employs TRBV5-4 and TRBJ2-7; 7 positions match TRBD1. V shed 4 bases and J 4 bases; nucleotides not matched to a gene: 5. CDR1 and CDR2 (germline): SGHNT, YYREEE (reference sequence). The CDR3 is 13 amino acids. This CDR3 reads CASSPRQGYEQYF. The CDR3 nucleotides read TGTGCCAGCAGCCCGCGACAGGGATACGAGCAGTACTTC.

This chain joins TRBV15 and TRBJ2-7; 8 nucleotides align to TRBD2. The germline V gene has CDR1 LNHNV and CDR2 YYDKDF (reference sequence). This CDR3 is built from 14 residues. V gave up 8 bases and J gave up 6 bases; unmatched junction bases: 12. The CDR3 nucleotides are TGTGCCACCTCCAACGGGGGGACTAGGGGCGAGCAGTACTTC. Translation: CATSNGGTRGEQYF.